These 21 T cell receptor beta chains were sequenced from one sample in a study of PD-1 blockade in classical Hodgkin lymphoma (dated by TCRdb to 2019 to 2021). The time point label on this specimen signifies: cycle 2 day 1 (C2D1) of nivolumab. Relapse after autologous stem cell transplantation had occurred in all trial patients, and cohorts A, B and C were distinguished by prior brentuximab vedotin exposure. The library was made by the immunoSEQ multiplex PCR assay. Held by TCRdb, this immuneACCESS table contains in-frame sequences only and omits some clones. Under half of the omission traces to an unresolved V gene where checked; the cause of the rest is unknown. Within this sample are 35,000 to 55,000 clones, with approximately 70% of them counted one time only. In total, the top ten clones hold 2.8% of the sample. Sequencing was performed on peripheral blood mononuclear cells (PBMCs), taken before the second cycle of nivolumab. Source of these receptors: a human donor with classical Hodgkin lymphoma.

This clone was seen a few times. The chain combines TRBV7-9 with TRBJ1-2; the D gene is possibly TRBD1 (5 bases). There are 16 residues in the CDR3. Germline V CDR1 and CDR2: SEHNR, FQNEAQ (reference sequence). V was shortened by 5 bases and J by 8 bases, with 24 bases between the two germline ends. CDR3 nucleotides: TGTGCCAGCAGCCCAGGCCGAGGGGCAGGGTTTTACGGCTACACCTTC. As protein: CASSPGRGAGFYGYTF.

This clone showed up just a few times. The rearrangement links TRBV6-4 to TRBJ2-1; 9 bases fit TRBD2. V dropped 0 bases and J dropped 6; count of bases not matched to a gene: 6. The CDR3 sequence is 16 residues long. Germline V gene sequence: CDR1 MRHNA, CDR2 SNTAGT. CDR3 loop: CASSDSGTSLSNEQFF. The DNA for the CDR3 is TGTGCCAGCAGTGACTCCGGGACTAGCCTAAGCAATGAGCAGTTCTTC.

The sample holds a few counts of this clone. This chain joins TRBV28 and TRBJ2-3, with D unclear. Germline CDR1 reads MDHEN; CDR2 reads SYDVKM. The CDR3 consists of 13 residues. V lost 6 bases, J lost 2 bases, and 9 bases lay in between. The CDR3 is CASSPPSTDTQYF. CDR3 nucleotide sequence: TGTGCCAGCAGCCCTCCGTCCACAGATACGCAGTATTTT.

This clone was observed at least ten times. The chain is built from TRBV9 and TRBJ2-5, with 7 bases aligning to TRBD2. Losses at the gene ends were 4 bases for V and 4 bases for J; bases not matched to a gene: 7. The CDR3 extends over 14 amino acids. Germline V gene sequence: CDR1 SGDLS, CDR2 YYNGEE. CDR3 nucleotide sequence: TGTGCCAGCAGCCCCTGGGGGGGAAGAGAGACCCAGTACTTC. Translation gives CASSPWGGRETQYF.

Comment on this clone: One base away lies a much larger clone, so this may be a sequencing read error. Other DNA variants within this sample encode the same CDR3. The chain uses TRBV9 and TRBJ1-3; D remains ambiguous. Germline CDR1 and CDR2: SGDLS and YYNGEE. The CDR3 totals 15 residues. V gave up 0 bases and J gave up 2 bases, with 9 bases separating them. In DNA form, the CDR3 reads TGTGCCAGCAGCGTAGCAGGTGAAACTGGAAACACCATATATTTT. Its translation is CASSVAGETGNTIYF.

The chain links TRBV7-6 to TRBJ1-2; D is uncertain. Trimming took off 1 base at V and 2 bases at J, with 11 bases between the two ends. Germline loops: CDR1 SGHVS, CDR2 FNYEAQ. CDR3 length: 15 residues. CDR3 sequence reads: CASSLDFGANYGYTF. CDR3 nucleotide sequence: TGTGCCAGCAGCTTAGATTTCGGAGCCAACTATGGCTACACCTTC.

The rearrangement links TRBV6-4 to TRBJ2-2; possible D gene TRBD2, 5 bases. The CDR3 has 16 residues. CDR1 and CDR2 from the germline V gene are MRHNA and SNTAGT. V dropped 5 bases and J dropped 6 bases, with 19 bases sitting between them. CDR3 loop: CASSPGGSLAPGELFF. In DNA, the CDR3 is TGTGCCAGCAGTCCCGGAGGTTCCCTTGCCCCCGGGGAGCTGTTTTTT.

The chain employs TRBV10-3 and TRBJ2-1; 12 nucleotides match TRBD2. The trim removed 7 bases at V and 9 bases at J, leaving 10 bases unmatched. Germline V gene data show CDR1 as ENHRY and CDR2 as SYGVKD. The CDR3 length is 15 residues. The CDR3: CAITETSGGLPEQFF. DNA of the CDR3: TGTGCCATCACGGAGACTAGCGGGGGCCTTCCTGAGCAGTTCTTC.

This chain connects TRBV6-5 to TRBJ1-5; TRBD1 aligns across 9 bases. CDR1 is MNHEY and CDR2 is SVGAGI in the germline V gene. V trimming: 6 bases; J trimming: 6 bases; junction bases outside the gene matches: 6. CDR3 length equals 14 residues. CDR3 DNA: TGTGCCAGCAGCACCGGGACAGGGCGTCAGCCCCAGCATTTT. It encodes CASSTGTGRQPQHF.

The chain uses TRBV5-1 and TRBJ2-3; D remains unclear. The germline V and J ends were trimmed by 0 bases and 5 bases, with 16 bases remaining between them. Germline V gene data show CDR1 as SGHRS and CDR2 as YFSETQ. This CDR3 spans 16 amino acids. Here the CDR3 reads CASSLGRLYPEDTQYF. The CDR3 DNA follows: TGCGCCAGCAGCTTGGGGCGGCTATATCCGGAAGATACGCAGTATTTT.

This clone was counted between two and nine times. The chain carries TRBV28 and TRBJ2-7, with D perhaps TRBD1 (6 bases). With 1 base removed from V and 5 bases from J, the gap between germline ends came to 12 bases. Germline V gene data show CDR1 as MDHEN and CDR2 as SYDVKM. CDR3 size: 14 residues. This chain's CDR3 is CASSLLDQGHEQYF. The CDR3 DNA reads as TGTGCCAGCAGTTTATTGGACCAGGGGCACGAGCAGTACTTC.

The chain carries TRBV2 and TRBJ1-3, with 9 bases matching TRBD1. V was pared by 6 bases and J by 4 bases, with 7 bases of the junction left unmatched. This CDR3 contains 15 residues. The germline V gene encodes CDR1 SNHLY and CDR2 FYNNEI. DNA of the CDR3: TGTGCCAGCAGGTCCGGGACAGGGACCGGAAACACCATATATTTT. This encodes CASRSGTGTGNTIYF. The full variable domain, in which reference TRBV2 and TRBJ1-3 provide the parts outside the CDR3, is EPEVTQTPSHQVTQMGQEVILRCVPISNHLYFYWYRQILGQKVEFLVSFYNNEISEKSEIFDDQFSVERPDGSNFTLKIRSTKLEDSAMYFCASRSGTGTGNTIYFGEGSWLTVV.

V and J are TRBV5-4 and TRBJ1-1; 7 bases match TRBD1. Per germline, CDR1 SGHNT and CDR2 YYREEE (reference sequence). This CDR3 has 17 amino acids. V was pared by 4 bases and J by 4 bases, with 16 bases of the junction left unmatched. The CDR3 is CASSPTGVIVGGTEAFF. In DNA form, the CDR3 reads TGTGCCAGCAGCCCTACAGGGGTGATAGTAGGGGGCACTGAAGCTTTCTTT.

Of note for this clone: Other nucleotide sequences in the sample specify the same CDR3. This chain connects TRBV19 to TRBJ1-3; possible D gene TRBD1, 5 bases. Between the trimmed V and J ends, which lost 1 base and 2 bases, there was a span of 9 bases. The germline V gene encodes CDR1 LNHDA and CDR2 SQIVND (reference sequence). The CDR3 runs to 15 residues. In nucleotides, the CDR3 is TGTGCCAGTAGTATAGGAGGGACTACTGGAAACACCATATATTTT. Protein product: CASSIGGTTGNTIYF.

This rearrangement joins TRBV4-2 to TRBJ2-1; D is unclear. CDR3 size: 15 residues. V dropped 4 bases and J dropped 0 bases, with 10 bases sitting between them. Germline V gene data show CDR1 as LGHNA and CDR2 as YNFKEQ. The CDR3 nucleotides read TGTGCCAGCAGCCCCGGACCGAGCTCCTACAATGAGCAGTTCTTC. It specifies CASSPGPSSYNEQFF.

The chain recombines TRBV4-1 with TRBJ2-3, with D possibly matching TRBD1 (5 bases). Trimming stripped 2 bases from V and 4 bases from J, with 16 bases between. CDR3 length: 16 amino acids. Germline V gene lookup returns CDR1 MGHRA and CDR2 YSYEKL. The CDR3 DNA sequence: TGCGCCAGCAGCCAAAAGGCCCTCGACAGTTCAGATACGCAGTATTTT. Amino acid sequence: CASSQKALDSSDTQYF.

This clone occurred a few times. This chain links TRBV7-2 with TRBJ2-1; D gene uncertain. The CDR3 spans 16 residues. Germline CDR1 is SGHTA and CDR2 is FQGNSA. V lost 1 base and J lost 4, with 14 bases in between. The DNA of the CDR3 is TGTGCCAGCAGCTTAGGCCGGGCCGAGGTTTACAATGAGCAGTTCTTC. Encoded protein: CASSLGRAEVYNEQFF.

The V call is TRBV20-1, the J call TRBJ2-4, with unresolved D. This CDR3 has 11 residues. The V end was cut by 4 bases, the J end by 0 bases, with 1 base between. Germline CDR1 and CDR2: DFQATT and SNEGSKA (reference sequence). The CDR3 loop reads CSAIAKNIQYF. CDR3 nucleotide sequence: TGCAGTGCTATAGCCAAAAACATTCAGTACTTC.

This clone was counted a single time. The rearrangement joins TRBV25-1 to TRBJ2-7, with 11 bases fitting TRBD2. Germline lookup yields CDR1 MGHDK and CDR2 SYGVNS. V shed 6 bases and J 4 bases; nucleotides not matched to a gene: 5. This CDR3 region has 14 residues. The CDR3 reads CASRLGTSGYEQYF. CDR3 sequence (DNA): TGTGCCAGCAGACTCGGGACTAGCGGATACGAGCAGTACTTC.

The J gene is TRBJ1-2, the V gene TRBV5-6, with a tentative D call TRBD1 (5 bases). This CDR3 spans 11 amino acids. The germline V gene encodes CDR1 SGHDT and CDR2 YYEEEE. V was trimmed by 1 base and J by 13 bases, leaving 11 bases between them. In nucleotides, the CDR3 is TGTGCCAGCAGCTTGCAGGGCGACAGCACCTTC. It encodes CASSLQGDSTF.

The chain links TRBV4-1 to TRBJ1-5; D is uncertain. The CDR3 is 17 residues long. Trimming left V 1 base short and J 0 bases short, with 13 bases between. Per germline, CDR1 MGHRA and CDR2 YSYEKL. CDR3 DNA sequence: TGCGCCAGCAGCCAAGGTCCCCATTCAGCTAGCAATCAGCCCCAGCATTTT. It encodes CASSQGPHSASNQPQHF.